These 27 T cell receptor beta chains were sequenced from one sample in a study of blood T cell repertoires in COVID-19. Profiling relied on immunoSEQ multiplex PCR, and the TCRdb table lists in-frame clones only, not all of them. The table records some 250,000 clones, over 70% of them present only once. Sample: peripheral blood. These receptors all stem from a woman aged 80 or over with acute or convalescent COVID-19.

The chain carries TRBV30 and TRBJ1-3, with D tentatively TRBD1 (5 bases). This CDR3 is 15 amino acids long. CDR1 is GTSNPN, CDR2 SVGIG, per germline (reference sequence). V dropped 4 bases and J dropped 2 bases, with 15 bases sitting between them. CDR3 nucleotide sequence: TGTGCCTGGACAGGGTACTCCGAACCTGGAAACACCATATATTTT. It encodes CAWTGYSEPGNTIYF.

This chain uses TRBV5-1 with TRBJ2-5; 9 nucleotides agree with TRBD1. Germline CDR1 is SGHRS and CDR2 is YFSETQ. V dropped 4 bases and J dropped 5; count of bases not matched to a gene: 9. CDR3 length: 15 amino acids. The CDR3 reads CASSQPGTGTETQYF. CDR3 nucleotides: TGCGCCAGCAGCCAGCCCGGGACAGGGACGGAGACCCAGTACTTC.

The chain carries TRBV19 and TRBJ2-3, with D possibly TRBD2 on 5 matching bases. V lost 8 bases to trimming and J lost 1 base, with 10 bases between them. The germline V gene has CDR1 LNHDA and CDR2 SQIVND (reference sequence). The CDR3 consists of 13 residues. CDR3 region: CASRRGGTDTQYF. The DNA for the CDR3 is TGTGCCAGTCGCCGGGGAGGCACAGATACGCAGTATTTT.

The J gene is TRBJ1-2, the V gene TRBV3-1 (or the pseudogene TRBV3-2), with TRBD1 as a possible D gene (6 bases). Germline lookup yields CDR1 LGHDT and CDR2 YNNKEL (reference sequence). With 4 bases removed from V and 5 bases from J, the gap between germline ends came to 11 bases. The CDR3 contains 13 residues. The CDR3 protein is CASSPDGQYGYTF. The DNA for the CDR3 is TGTGCCAGCAGCCCAGACGGACAGTATGGCTACACCTTC.

The chain joins TRBV7-9 to TRBJ2-7; D possibly corresponds to TRBD2 (7 bases). This CDR3 has 14 residues. Germline CDR1 is SEHNR and CDR2 is FQNEAQ (reference sequence). V lost 0 bases and J 6 bases, leaving 12 bases between the germline ends. The CDR3 loop is CASSLAGGDSEQYF. CDR3 coding DNA: TGTGCCAGCAGCTTAGCAGGGGGGGATAGCGAGCAGTACTTC.

This clone was detected once. J is TRBJ1-2 and V is TRBV5-1; D unclear. The CDR3 is 16 amino acids. Germline values: CDR1 SGHRS, CDR2 YFSETQ. V lost 5 bases and J lost 8, with 25 bases in between. The DNA of the CDR3 is TGCGCCAGCAGATCCCGGGAAGTTTCCGGTGCAGAAGGCTACACCTTC. Translation gives CASRSREVSGAEGYTF.

The rearrangement joins TRBV15 to TRBJ2-5; 15 nucleotides line up with TRBD2. Germline CDR1 and CDR2: LNHNV and YYDKDF (reference sequence). The length of the CDR3 is 18 residues. With 0 bases clipped from V and 4 bases from J, the junction kept 6 bases outside the gene matches. CDR3 sequence: CATSRDLGLAGGRETQYF. CDR3 nucleotides: TGTGCCACCAGCAGAGATCTCGGACTAGCGGGGGGGCGAGAGACCCAGTACTTC.

The chain employs TRBV29-1 and TRBJ2-7; 9 bases match TRBD2. Germline V lookup: CDR1 SQVTM, CDR2 ANQGSEA. The CDR3 is 13 residues long. After removal of 6 bases from V and 6 bases from J, the junction contained 9 bases not matched to a gene. This CDR3 reads CSVISGSSFEQYF. Written as DNA, the CDR3 is TGCAGCGTGATTAGCGGGAGTTCGTTCGAGCAGTACTTC.

This clone was detected once. This chain uses TRBV5-1 with TRBJ1-1; the match to TRBD1 covers 8 bases. CDR1 and CDR2 from the germline V gene are SGHRS and YFSETQ. Unmatched junction bases numbered 10, after V lost 0 bases and J lost 3 bases. The CDR3 is 17 amino acids. The CDR3 protein is CASSLGAGGLMYTEAFF. Here the CDR3 DNA reads TGCGCCAGCAGCTTGGGAGCAGGGGGCTTGATGTACACTGAAGCTTTCTTT.

V usage is TRBV29-1 and J usage is TRBJ2-1; unclear D gene. CDR3 length: 14 amino acids. The V and J ends lost 4 bases and 5 bases respectively, with 15 bases between them. CDR1 SQVTM and CDR2 ANQGSEA come from the germline V gene. The CDR3 loop reads CSVAKRAIDNEQFF. CDR3 bases: TGCAGCGTTGCAAAGCGCGCCATCGACAATGAGCAGTTCTTC.

The chain links TRBV19 to TRBJ1-3; no clear D gene. Germline lookup yields CDR1 LNHDA and CDR2 SQIVND (reference sequence). Trimming shortened V by 9 bases and J by 0 bases, and 9 bases separated the two germline ends. The CDR3 has 13 amino acids. The chain's CDR3 is CASADSSGNTIYF. CDR3 nucleotide sequence: TGTGCCAGCGCTGACTCCTCTGGAAACACCATATATTTT.

V gene TRBV2 combines with J gene TRBJ2-4; 12 nucleotides align to TRBD2. Unmatched junction bases numbered 3, after V lost 5 bases and J lost 4 bases. CDR3 size: 15 residues. CDR1 and CDR2 (germline): SNHLY, FYNNEI. The CDR3 DNA reads as TGTGCCAGCAGTCTAGCGGGGGGGCCTAAAAACATTCAGTACTTC. Translated, it gives CASSLAGGPKNIQYF. Filled out from reference TRBV2 and TRBJ2-4, the complete variable domain reads EPEVTQTPSHQVTQMGQEVILRCVPISNHLYFYWYRQILGQKVEFLVSFYNNEISEKSEIFDDQFSVERPDGSNFTLKIRSTKLEDSAMYFCASSLAGGPKNIQYFGAGTRLSVL.

As DNA, the CDR3 is TGTGCCAGCAGCCCAGCCGGTGGAGCTGGTGAAAAACTGTTTTTT. Protein product: CASSPAGGAGEKLFF. The rearrangement joins TRBV7-2 to TRBJ1-4, with D hard to call. V shed 5 bases and J shed 7 bases, with 17 bases lying between them. The germline gives CDR1 SGHTA, CDR2 FQGNSA. This CDR3 is 15 amino acids long. The variable domain in full, with the rest retrieved from reference TRBV7-2 and TRBJ1-4, is GAGVSQSPSNKVTEKGKDVELRCDPISGHTALYWYRQSLGQGLEFLIYFQGNSAPDKSGLPSDRFSAERTGGSVSTLTIQRTQQEDSAVYLCASSPAGGAGEKLFFGSGTQLSVL.

The chain combines TRBV19 with TRBJ1-2, with 7 bases lining up with TRBD1. Germline CDR1 is LNHDA and CDR2 is SQIVND (reference sequence). The J segment lost 1 base and the V segment lost 4 bases, leaving 9 bases of the junction unmatched. The CDR3 totals 16 residues. As DNA, the CDR3 is TGTGCCAGTAGTACCCCCGGGACAGCAATTAACTATGGCTACACCTTC. Translation: CASSTPGTAINYGYTF.

The V gene is TRBV28, the J gene TRBJ1-1; possible D gene TRBD1, 6 bases. This CDR3 is built from 15 residues. Germline V gene lookup returns CDR1 MDHEN and CDR2 SYDVKM. The V end was cut by 3 bases, the J end by 1 base, with 12 bases between. The CDR3 nucleotides are TGTGCCAGCAGTTTTCACCGGACAGAGAACACTGAAGCTTTCTTT. This sequence encodes CASSFHRTENTEAFF.

The chain couples TRBV12-5 to TRBJ1-1, with D tentatively TRBD1 (5 bases). The CDR3 runs 13 residues. V was trimmed by 7 bases and J by 1 base, leaving 10 bases between them. Germline V gives CDR1 LGHNT, CDR2 FRNRAP. The CDR3 sequence: CASEAGGNTEAFF. Here the CDR3 DNA reads TGTGCTAGTGAGGCCGGGGGGAACACTGAAGCTTTCTTT.

The chain uses TRBV4-2 and TRBJ2-1, with TRBD2 identical over 11 bases. V gave up 1 base and J gave up 3 bases; unmatched junction bases: 8. Per the germline V gene, CDR1 is LGHNA and CDR2 is YNFKEQ. The CDR3 runs 18 residues. CDR3 DNA: TGTGCCAGCAGCCAAGGCCTAGCGGGAGGTGGCGTCTACAATGAGCAGTTCTTC. Its translation: CASSQGLAGGGVYNEQFF.

The rearrangement joins TRBV2 to TRBJ2-1; 7 positions agree with TRBD1. Per the germline V gene, CDR1 is SNHLY and CDR2 is FYNNEI. The ends lost 6 bases at V and 0 bases at J; junction bases unmatched: 5. The CDR3 contains 15 residues. The chain's CDR3 is CASRSDRVSYNEQFF. CDR3 nucleotides: TGTGCCAGCAGGTCAGACAGGGTCTCCTACAATGAGCAGTTCTTC.

The rearrangement uses TRBV5-1 and TRBJ1-2; D remains ambiguous. This CDR3 region has 12 residues. Looked up from germline, CDR1 is SGHRS and CDR2 is YFSETQ. The germline V and J ends were trimmed by 4 bases and 4 bases, with 8 bases remaining between them. CDR3 region: CASSPDTYGYTF. In DNA, the CDR3 is TGCGCCAGCAGCCCCGACACCTATGGCTACACCTTC.

This chain joins TRBV7-9 and TRBJ2-5; D remains unclear. The V end was cut by 1 base, the J end by 0 bases, with 6 bases between. The CDR3 consists of 14 residues. CDR1 and CDR2 from the germline V gene are SEHNR and FQNEAQ (reference sequence). CDR3 region: CASSLGLNQETQYF. CDR3 nucleotides: TGTGCCAGCAGCTTAGGACTTAACCAAGAGACCCAGTACTTC.

As to this clone: Other DNA variants within this sample encode the same CDR3. This chain connects TRBV6-1 to TRBJ1-1; tentative D call: TRBD1 (5 bases). The germline CDR1 and CDR2 sequences are MNHNS and SASEGT. The CDR3 totals 13 residues. The ends were cut back, 2 bases at V and 3 bases at J, with 7 bases in the middle. The CDR3, as DNA: TGTGCCAGCAGTGAACGGGGGGACACTGAAGCTTTCTTT. Amino acids: CASSERGDTEAFF.

The chain uses TRBV30 and TRBJ2-2; 10 nucleotides agree with TRBD2. The CDR3 is 16 residues long. Germline lookup yields CDR1 GTSNPN and CDR2 SVGIG (reference sequence). J lost 7 bases, V lost 0 bases, and 8 bases had no gene match. The chain's CDR3 is CAWSVLAGRHGGELFF. The DNA of the CDR3 is TGTGCCTGGAGTGTACTAGCGGGACGACATGGCGGGGAGCTGTTTTTT. Full variable domain (remainder filled in from reference TRBV30 and TRBJ2-2): SQTIHQWPATLVQPVGSPLSLECTVEGTSNPNLYWYRQAAGRGLQLLFYSVGIGQISSEVPQNLSASRPQDRQFILSSKKLLLSDSGFYLCAWSVLAGRHGGELFFGEGSRLTVL.

The rearrangement uses TRBV2 and TRBJ1-5; D might be TRBD1 (6 bases). V was shortened by 6 bases and J by 1 base, with 10 bases between the two germline ends. There are 14 residues in the CDR3. Per germline, CDR1 SNHLY and CDR2 FYNNEI. CDR3 bases: TGTGCCAGCAGCCCCGACAGGAGCAATCAGCCCCAGCATTTT. Amino acid sequence: CASSPDRSNQPQHF.

With respect to this clone: A much bigger clone sits one base away, suggesting this may be a read error. This chain joins TRBV3-1 (or the pseudogene TRBV3-2) and TRBJ2-3; 10 nucleotides match TRBD2. This CDR3 spans 20 amino acids. Germline V CDR1 and CDR2: LGHDT, YNNKEL (reference sequence). Trimming removed 0 bases from V and 0 bases from J; junction bases left unmatched: 12. CDR3 nucleotide sequence: TGTGCCAGCAGCCAAGAAGGGGGGGGCCTAGCGGGAGTAAGCACAGATACGCAGTATTTT. This encodes CASSQEGGGLAGVSTDTQYF.

This clone showed up just once. The gene calls are TRBV11-2 and TRBJ2-7, with D tentatively TRBD2 (6 bases). The germline V gene has CDR1 SGHAT and CDR2 FQNNGV. Trimming removed 1 base from V and 2 bases from J, with 15 bases in between. The CDR3 is made up of 16 amino acids. CDR3 sequence reads: CASSLGGGGLPYEQYF. The CDR3 bases are TGTGCCAGCAGCTTAGGGGGAGGCGGACTGCCCTACGAGCAGTACTTC.

The chain joins TRBV12-3 or TRBV12-4 to TRBJ1-2; 9 nucleotides align to TRBD1. J was trimmed by 4 bases and V by 5 bases; bases with no gene match: 2. This CDR3 has 13 amino acids. The CDR3 sequence: CASSLQGAYGYTF. Here the CDR3 DNA reads TGTGCCAGCAGTCTACAGGGGGCCTATGGCTACACCTTC.

The V gene is TRBV6-5, the J gene TRBJ2-5; 11 nucleotides line up with TRBD2. This CDR3 spans 13 amino acids. Germline-derived CDR1 and CDR2 are MNHEY and SVGAGI. The J segment lost 2 bases and the V segment lost 10 bases, leaving 3 bases of the junction unmatched. The CDR3 bases are TGTGCCACTAGGACTAGCGGGCAAGAGACCCAGTACTTC. Residues: CATRTSGQETQYF.